This T cell receptor (beta chain) was observed in a study of blood T cell repertoires in COVID-19. At the level of the study: The United States, Italy and Spain were the sources of the acute and convalescent COVID-19 samples. Nucleic acid was either cDNA or gDNA, and it came from T cells, B-cell-depleted T cells, or PBMCs.

Source study methods: Amplification of reference gene primers provided the estimated nucleated cell counts. Sequencing was performed with immunoSEQ multiplex PCR; in TCRdb, only in-frame clones are kept and a portion is missing. The D gene and trimming were derived from the DNA, and the V and J assignments and clone size from that table. The data contain about 220,000 clones, 65% to 90% of them singletons. CDR3 length: 12 amino acids. The V gene's germline CDR1 is DFQATT and CDR2 SNEGSKA (reference sequence). V lost 3 bases to trimming and J lost 12 bases; unmatched junction nucleotides: 5. The rearrangement links TRBV20-1 to TRBJ2-1; TRBD2 aligns across 10 bases. Specimen: peripheral blood. The source of this sequence is a man over 45 with active or convalescent COVID-19. The CDR3 sequence is CSASSLAGVQFF. In DNA, the CDR3 is TGCAGTGCTAGTTCCCTAGCGGGAGTGCAGTTCTTC.